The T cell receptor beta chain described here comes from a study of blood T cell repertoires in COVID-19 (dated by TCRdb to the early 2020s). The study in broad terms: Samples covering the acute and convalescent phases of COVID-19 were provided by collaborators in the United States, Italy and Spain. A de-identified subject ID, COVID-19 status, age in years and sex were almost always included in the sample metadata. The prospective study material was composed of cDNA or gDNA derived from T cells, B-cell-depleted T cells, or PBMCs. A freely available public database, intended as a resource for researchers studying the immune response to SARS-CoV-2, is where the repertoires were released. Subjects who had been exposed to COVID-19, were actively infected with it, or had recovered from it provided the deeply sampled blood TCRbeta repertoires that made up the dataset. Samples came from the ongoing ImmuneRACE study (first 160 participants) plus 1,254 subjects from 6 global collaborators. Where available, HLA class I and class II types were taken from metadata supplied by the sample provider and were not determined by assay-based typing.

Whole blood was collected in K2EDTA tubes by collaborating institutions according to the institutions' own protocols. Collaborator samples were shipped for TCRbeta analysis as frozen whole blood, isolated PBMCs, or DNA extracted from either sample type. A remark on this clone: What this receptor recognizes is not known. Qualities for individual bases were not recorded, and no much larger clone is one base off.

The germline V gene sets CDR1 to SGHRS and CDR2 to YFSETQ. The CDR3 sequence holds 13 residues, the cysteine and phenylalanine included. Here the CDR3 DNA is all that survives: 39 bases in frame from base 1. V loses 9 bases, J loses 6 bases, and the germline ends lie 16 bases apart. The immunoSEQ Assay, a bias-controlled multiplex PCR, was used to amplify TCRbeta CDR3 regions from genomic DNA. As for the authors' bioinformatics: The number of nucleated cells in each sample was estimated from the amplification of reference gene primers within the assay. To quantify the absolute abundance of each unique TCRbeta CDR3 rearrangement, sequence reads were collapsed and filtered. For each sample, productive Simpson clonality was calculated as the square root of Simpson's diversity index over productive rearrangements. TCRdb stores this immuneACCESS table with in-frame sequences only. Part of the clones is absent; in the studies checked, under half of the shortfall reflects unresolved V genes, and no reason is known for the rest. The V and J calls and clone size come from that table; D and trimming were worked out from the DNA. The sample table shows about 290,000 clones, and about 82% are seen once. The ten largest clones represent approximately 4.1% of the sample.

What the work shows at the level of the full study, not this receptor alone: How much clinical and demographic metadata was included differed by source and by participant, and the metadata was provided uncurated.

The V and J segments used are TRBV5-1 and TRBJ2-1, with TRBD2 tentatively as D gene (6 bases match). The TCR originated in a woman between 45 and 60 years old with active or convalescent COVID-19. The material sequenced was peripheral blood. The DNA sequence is TGCGCCACTTCAAGGAACGGGGGCAATGAGCAGTTCTTC. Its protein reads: CATSRNGGNEQFF.